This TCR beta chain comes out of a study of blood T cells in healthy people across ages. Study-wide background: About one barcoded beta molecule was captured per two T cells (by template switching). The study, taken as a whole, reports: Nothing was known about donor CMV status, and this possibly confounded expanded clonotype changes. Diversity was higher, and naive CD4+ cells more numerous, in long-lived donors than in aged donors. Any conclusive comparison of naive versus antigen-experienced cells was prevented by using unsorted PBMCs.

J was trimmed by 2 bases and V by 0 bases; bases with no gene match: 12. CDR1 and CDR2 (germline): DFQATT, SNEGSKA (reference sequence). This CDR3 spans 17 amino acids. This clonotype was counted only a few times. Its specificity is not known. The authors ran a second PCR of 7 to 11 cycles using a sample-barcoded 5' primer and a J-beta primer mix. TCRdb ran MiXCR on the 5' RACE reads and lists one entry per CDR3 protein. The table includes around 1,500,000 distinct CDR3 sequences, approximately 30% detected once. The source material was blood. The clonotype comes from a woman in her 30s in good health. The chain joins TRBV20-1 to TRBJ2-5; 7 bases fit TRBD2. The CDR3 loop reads CSARDQRRGTLQETQYF. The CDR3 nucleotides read TGCAGTGCTAGAGATCAAAGGCGGGGGACCCTTCAAGAGACCCAGTACTTC.